This T cell receptor (beta chain) was found in a study of T cell responses to AZD1222 COVID-19 vaccine. At the level of the study: The study pooled second doses at about 4 or about 12 weeks.

About this clone: As yet, its antigen is unknown.

The study, taken as a whole, reports: There were mostly white British donors and more females than males, and clonal diversity was possibly underestimated. In all cases, repertoires were sampled only after the peak T cell response.

Germline V gene sequence: CDR1 LNHDA, CDR2 SQIVND (reference sequence). The V gene lost 5 bases and the J gene lost 2 bases, with 13 bases spanning the gap. This CDR3 has 16 residues. Assay: immunoSEQ multiplex PCR; the TCRdb copy retains only in-frame clones and omits some. The sample lists roughly 97,000 clones; roughly 92% were seen once. The receptor comes from an adult in good health. The rearrangement links TRBV19 to TRBJ2-6, with TRBD1 as a possible D gene (5 bases). Sequences were derived from peripheral blood, sampled on day 0 of AZD1222 vaccination. The CDR3: CASSPLLQAGANVLTF. The DNA for the CDR3 is TGTGCCAGTAGTCCCCTCCTACAGGCTGGGGCCAACGTCCTGACTTTC. Full variable domain (remainder filled in from reference TRBV19 and TRBJ2-6): DGGITQSPKYLFRKEGQNVTLSCEQNLNHDAMYWYRQDPGQGLRLIYYSQIVNDFQKGDIAEGYSVSREKKESFPLTVTSAQKNPTAFYLCASSPLLQAGANVLTFGAGSRLTVL.